A single TCR beta chain is shown here with its context. This specimen belongs to a study of blood T cell repertoires in COVID-19. Original processing methods: Amplification with reference gene primers provided the estimates of nucleated cell counts. The table came from immunoSEQ multiplex PCR; TCRdb's copy has only in-frame clones and leaves some out. D and trimming come from the DNA, and the V and J calls and clone size come from that table. Of around 130,000 clones listed, 60% to 85% are singletons. This receptor was identified in a man over 45 with acute or convalescent COVID-19. Sequencing used peripheral blood.

The CDR3 is CASSDLRARGVTDTQYF. The CDR3 DNA is TGTGCCAGCAGTGACCTCCGGGCCCGGGGAGTCACAGATACGCAGTATTTT. The V gene is TRBV28, the J gene TRBJ2-3; D perhaps matches TRBD2 (5 bases). The CDR3 contains 17 residues. V was clipped by 5 bases and J by 2 bases, with 20 bases between them. Germline lookup yields CDR1 MDHEN and CDR2 SYDVKM.